These 14 T cell receptor beta chains were sequenced from one sample in a study of shared clonotypes between healthy human individuals. Naive CD8 isolation took CD45RO-negative cells positively selected for CCR7 and excluded terminally differentiated effector memory CD45RA+ cells. Sequenced by immunoSEQ multiplex PCR; TCRdb stores in-frame clones only, minus some. The table lists around 700,000 clones, roughly 94% of them singletons. Input material: naive CD8+ T cells sorted from blood. The source of these receptors is a man in his thirties or forties in good health.

This sequence joins TRBV4-3 and TRBJ2-7; 9 nucleotides align to TRBD2. This CDR3 spans 16 amino acids. V lost 0 bases, J lost 9 bases, and 12 bases stayed unmatched. Germline V gene lookup returns CDR1 LGHNA and CDR2 YSLEER. CDR3 in amino acids: CASSQDLGREGTGQYF. In DNA form, the CDR3 reads TGCGCCAGCAGCCAAGATCTGGGGCGGGAGGGAACGGGGCAGTACTTC.

In the case of this clone: At one boundary the junction diverges from the germline segment, which might be a read error. V is TRBV7-6 and J is TRBJ2-7, with 12 bases fitting TRBD2. Germline CDR1 and CDR2: SGHVS and FNYEAQ. The CDR3 sequence is 11 residues long. The CDR3 region is CASGTSGRLFF. For the CDR3, the DNA is TGTGCCAGCGGAACTAGCGGGAGGCTTTTTTTC.

V and J are TRBV10-1 and TRBJ2-1, with 8 nucleotides matching TRBD2. Losses at the gene ends were 3 bases for V and 4 bases for J; bases not matched to a gene: 11. CDR1 is WNHNN and CDR2 is SYGVQD in the germline V gene (reference sequence). The CDR3 covers 17 residues. The CDR3 bases are TGCGCCAGCAGTGATGGACCCATGGGGACTAGGTACAATGAGCAGTTCTTC. It specifies CASSDGPMGTRYNEQFF.

This chain joins TRBV27 and TRBJ2-7; 7 bases agree with TRBD1. The CDR3 has 17 residues. The germline gives CDR1 MNHEY, CDR2 SMNVEV (reference sequence). The trim removed 4 bases at V and 3 bases at J, leaving 15 bases unmatched. The DNA of the CDR3 is TGTGCCAGCAGTTCCTACCCCGCTACGACAGGGAGCTACGAGCAGTACTTC. Protein sequence: CASSSYPATTGSYEQYF.

The sample holds one count of this clone. The V gene is TRBV6-5, the J gene TRBJ2-3; D call uncertain. The CDR3 runs 14 residues. Trimming removed 1 base from V and 3 bases from J, with 8 bases in between. Germline CDR1 is MNHEY and CDR2 is SVGAGI. This CDR3 is CASSYFGITDTQYF. CDR3 DNA: TGTGCCAGCAGTTACTTTGGCATTACAGATACGCAGTATTTT.

The chain couples TRBV7-7 to TRBJ2-1, with 14 bases identical to TRBD2. V was clipped by 5 bases and J by 9 bases; unmatched bases: 12. The CDR3 is made up of 17 amino acids. The V gene's germline CDR1 is SSHAT and CDR2 FNYEAQ (reference sequence). The chain's CDR3 is CASSPSGTSGSRGEQFF. The CDR3 nucleotides read TGTGCCAGCAGCCCGTCTGGGACTAGCGGGAGTCGGGGTGAGCAGTTCTTC.

The gene calls are TRBV28 and TRBJ1-2; possibly TRBD1 for D (5 bases). Germline-derived CDR1 and CDR2 are MDHEN and SYDVKM. The CDR3 covers 18 residues. Trimming removed 7 bases at V and 6 bases at J, with 30 bases between. The DNA of the CDR3 is TGTGCCAGCATCCGGACCTCGGGCGGGACCCGTATCGAGGATGGCTACACCTTC. It yields the protein CASIRTSGGTRIEDGYTF.

The chain uses TRBV7-2 and TRBJ2-1; 11 bases agree with TRBD1. The CDR3 consists of 17 residues. Germline CDR1 and CDR2: SGHTA and FQGNSA. J lost 0 bases, V lost 5 bases, and 6 bases had no gene match. CDR3 amino acids: CASSVRTGGYSYNEQFF. The CDR3, as DNA: TGTGCCAGCAGCGTACGGACAGGGGGCTACTCCTACAATGAGCAGTTCTTC.

The chain couples TRBV5-8 to TRBJ1-5; no clear D. The germline CDR1 and CDR2 sequences are SGHTS and YDEGEE. Trimming stripped 4 bases from V and 10 bases from J, with 18 bases between. The CDR3 loop spans 14 amino acids. The CDR3: CASSPAQDFFPQHF. CDR3 coding DNA: TGTGCCAGCAGCCCTGCCCAGGACTTCTTCCCCCAGCATTTT.

With respect to this clone: Other DNA sequences within the sample encode an identical CDR3. V usage is TRBV9 and J usage is TRBJ2-3; D might be TRBD2 (5 bases). The germline CDR1 and CDR2 sequences are SGDLS and YYNGEE. CDR3 length equals 14 residues. V was trimmed by 0 bases and J by 2 bases, leaving 7 bases between them. The CDR3 protein is CASSVEGLTDTQYF. CDR3 DNA: TGTGCCAGCAGCGTAGAAGGACTCACAGATACGCAGTATTTT.

The gene calls are TRBV27 and TRBJ1-1, with D possibly TRBD1 on 6 matching bases. Germline CDR1 MNHEY, CDR2 SMNVEV (reference sequence). There are 13 residues in the CDR3. V gave up 8 bases and J gave up 1 base, with 11 bases separating them. CDR3 DNA: TGTGCCAGCGGGGGCGGAGGGAACACTGAAGCTTTCTTT. Translation gives CASGGGGNTEAFF.

The chain joins TRBV18 to TRBJ2-7; TRBD1 aligns across 7 bases. CDR1 is KGHSH and CDR2 is LQKENI in the germline V gene. The V and J ends lost 5 bases and 2 bases, in that order; junction bases with no gene match: 3. CDR3 length: 13 amino acids. The CDR3 DNA reads as TGTGCCAGCTCAGGTACAGGGGCCTACGAGCAGTACTTC. This encodes CASSGTGAYEQYF. The full variable domain, with the rest looked up from reference TRBV18 and TRBJ2-7, is NAGVMQNPRHLVRRRGQEARLRCSPMKGHSHVYWYRQLPEEGLKFMVYLQKENIIDESGMPKERFSAEFPKEGPSILRIQQVVRGDSAAYFCASSGTGAYEQYFGPGTRLTVT.

V is TRBV6-4 and J is TRBJ1-1; no definite D call. CDR3 length: 13 residues. CDR1 is MRHNA and CDR2 is SNTAGT in the germline V gene. The ends were cut back, 6 bases at V and 4 bases at J, with 12 bases in the middle. The CDR3: CASRLWVGTEAFF. CDR3 DNA: TGTGCCAGCAGACTATGGGTAGGCACTGAAGCTTTCTTT.

The chain joins TRBV5-6 to TRBJ1-1, with 7 bases matching TRBD1. Germline V gives CDR1 SGHDT, CDR2 YYEEEE. Trimming removed 4 bases from V and 1 base from J; junction bases left unmatched: 7. The CDR3 covers 15 residues. CDR3 bases: TGTGCCAGCAGCGATGGACAGGAGTGGAACACTGAAGCTTTCTTT. Its protein is CASSDGQEWNTEAFF.